The 23 T cell receptor beta chains listed next were all sequenced from one sample in a study of T cells after yellow fever vaccination. TCRdb redid the calling of the 5' RACE reads with MiXCR, one entry per CDR3 protein. Here the sample spans about 510,000 distinct CDR3 sequences, roughly a fifth being singletons. Specimen: PBMCs, collected roughly 23 days after the first yellow fever vaccination. The receptors shown here come from a man younger than 35 who received the YFV17D yellow fever vaccine.

This clonotype was seen a few times. The J gene is TRBJ2-3, the V gene TRBV7-6, with no clear D. Between the trimmed V and J ends, which lost 5 bases and 3 bases, there was a span of 18 bases. The CDR3 runs to 16 residues. In germline, CDR1 is SGHVS, CDR2 FNYEAQ. CDR3 in amino acids: CASSRLSSFGTDTQYF. The CDR3 nucleotides read TGTGCCAGCAGCCGCCTCTCTAGTTTTGGGACAGATACGCAGTATTTT.

This clonotype was picked up one time. The chain employs TRBV6-1 and TRBJ1-4; D gene unclear. The CDR3 is 14 residues long. V was pared by 7 bases and J by 8 bases, with 17 bases between. CDR1 MNHNS and CDR2 SASEGT come from the germline V gene. Here the CDR3 DNA reads TGTGCCAGCAAAGGGCCAGCGGTTGGGGAAAAACTGTTTTTT. It specifies CASKGPAVGEKLFF.

This clonotype showed up just a few times. The chain couples TRBV12-3 or TRBV12-4 to TRBJ1-2, with D unclear. V lost 1 base to trimming and J lost 6 bases, with 9 bases between them. There are 13 residues in the CDR3. The CDR3 spells CASSLVAGDGYTF. Written as DNA, the CDR3 is TGTGCCAGCAGTTTAGTAGCCGGGGATGGCTACACCTTC.

This chain uses TRBV10-3 with TRBJ2-5, with D hard to call. The CDR3 has 12 amino acids. V gave up 8 bases and J gave up 3 bases, with 10 bases separating them. The germline V gene has CDR1 ENHRY and CDR2 SYGVKD. The CDR3 sequence is CAIGPDKETQYF. The CDR3 DNA is TGTGCCATCGGGCCGGATAAAGAGACCCAGTACTTC.

This clonotype was seen a handful of times. J is TRBJ2-3 and V is TRBV12-3 or TRBV12-4; the match to TRBD2 covers 7 bases. The CDR3 contains 15 residues. Losses at the gene ends were 3 bases for V and 1 base for J; bases not matched to a gene: 4. The CDR3 region is CASSFLSGGTDTQYF. As DNA, the CDR3 is TGTGCCAGCAGTTTTCTCAGCGGGGGCACAGATACGCAGTATTTT.

The rearrangement uses TRBV3-1 and TRBJ2-1, with 9 bases aligning to TRBD2. There are 15 residues in the CDR3. Trimming at V came to 7 bases and at J to 8 bases, leaving 12 bases not matched to a gene. CDR1 is LGHDT and CDR2 is YNNKEL in the germline V gene (reference sequence). CDR3 region: CASNLGASGADEQFF. The CDR3 bases are TGTGCCAGCAACCTGGGGGCTAGCGGGGCGGATGAGCAGTTCTTC.

This clonotype was seen ten or more times. The chain has TRBV7-8 and TRBJ2-7; 8 nucleotides line up with TRBD1. The V gene's germline CDR1 is SGHVS and CDR2 FQNEAQ. The V gene end was trimmed by 7 bases and the J gene end by 1 base; junction bases not matched to a gene: 9. This CDR3 region has 15 residues. The CDR3: CASNPTGGQSYEQYV. In nucleotides, the CDR3 is TGTGCCAGCAACCCCACAGGGGGTCAGTCCTACGAGCAGTACGTC.

This clonotype has just a few counts. CDR3 sequence: CSARAGGIETQYF. The CDR3, as DNA: TGCAGTGCGCGAGCGGGGGGGATAGAGACCCAGTACTTC. This chain connects TRBV20-1 to TRBJ2-5, with TRBD2 matching 10 bases. CDR1 and CDR2 (germline): DFQATT, SNEGSKA (reference sequence). The CDR3 loop spans 13 amino acids. V lost 6 bases to trimming and J lost 4 bases; unmatched junction nucleotides: 5.

This clonotype was seen a few times. The gene calls are TRBV20-1 and TRBJ1-6, with D possibly being TRBD1 (6 bases). V was clipped by 6 bases and J by 2 bases, with 17 bases between them. Germline V gene lookup returns CDR1 DFQATT and CDR2 SNEGSKA (reference sequence). The CDR3 is made up of 16 amino acids. CDR3 region: CSAKRQRTAYNSPLHF. DNA of the CDR3: TGCAGTGCAAAACGTCAAAGGACAGCCTATAATTCACCCCTCCACTTT.

The chain carries TRBV12-3 or TRBV12-4 and TRBJ2-7, with D possibly TRBD2 on 6 matching bases. The CDR3 runs 13 residues. Trimming removed 6 bases at V and 2 bases at J, with 11 bases between. CDR3 amino acids: CASSRGETYEQYF. CDR3 nucleotide sequence: TGTGCCAGCAGCCGCGGGGAAACCTACGAGCAGTACTTC.

This clonotype was found many times. V and J are TRBV19 and TRBJ2-7; D may correspond to TRBD1 or TRBD2 (6 bases each). Per germline, CDR1 LNHDA and CDR2 SQIVND (reference sequence). This CDR3 has 15 amino acids. Trimming stripped 5 bases from V and 0 bases from J, with 14 bases between. CDR3 DNA sequence: TGTGCCAGTAGTCCAAGGAGGGGGGTCTCCTACGAGCAGTACTTC. As protein: CASSPRRGVSYEQYF.

This clonotype came up a few times. The gene calls are TRBV7-8 and TRBJ2-7; D is unclear. Germline CDR1 is SGHVS and CDR2 is FQNEAQ. Deletions cut 5 bases from V and 6 bases from J, with 17 bases between. The CDR3 has 14 residues. The CDR3 protein is CASSPAPGSAEQYF. In DNA form, the CDR3 reads TGTGCCAGCAGCCCAGCTCCGGGTTCGGCCGAGCAGTACTTC.

The V gene is TRBV5-1, the J gene TRBJ2-5; 14 bases agree with TRBD2. V lost 2 bases and J lost 3; bases outside the gene matches: 6. The CDR3 has 17 residues. Germline CDR1 and CDR2: SGHRS and YFSETQ. The CDR3 DNA sequence: TGCGCCAGCAGCTTAAATCCGGGACTAGCGGGGGAAGAGACCCAGTACTTC. It is translated as CASSLNPGLAGEETQYF.

In this sample, this clonotype turned up a few times. The genes are TRBV4-1 and TRBJ2-5; D is perhaps TRBD1 (6 bases). V gave up 4 bases and J gave up 2 bases, with 20 bases separating them. The CDR3 loop spans 17 amino acids. Germline V lookup: CDR1 MGHRA, CDR2 YSYEKL. CDR3 sequence: CASSLTPWTAGQETQYF. The DNA for the CDR3 is TGCGCCAGCAGCCTTACTCCCTGGACAGCCGGACAAGAGACCCAGTACTTC.

The CDR3 reads CASSLSRGGGELFF. CDR3 bases: TGTGCCAGCAGCTTATCCAGGGGCGGCGGGGAGCTGTTTTTT. The chain links TRBV7-8 to TRBJ2-2, with TRBD1 as a possible D gene (6 bases). Trimming left V 2 bases short and J 7 bases short, with 11 bases between. The length of the CDR3 is 14 residues. CDR1 is SGHVS and CDR2 is FQNEAQ in the germline V gene.

This clonotype has just a few counts. The chain employs TRBV5-1 and TRBJ2-3; D is ambiguous. The CDR3 has 16 residues. Per the germline V gene, CDR1 is SGHRS and CDR2 is YFSETQ. Trimming stripped 1 base from V and 2 bases from J, with 14 bases between. The CDR3 loop is CASSLPLAALTDTQYF. The CDR3 DNA follows: TGCGCCAGCAGCTTGCCTCTCGCGGCCCTCACAGATACGCAGTATTTT.

This clonotype was seen only a few times. This rearrangement joins TRBV20-1 to TRBJ2-3; TRBD2 aligns across 12 bases. Per the germline V gene, CDR1 is DFQATT and CDR2 is SNEGSKA (reference sequence). The trim removed 3 bases at V and 4 bases at J, leaving 5 bases unmatched. This CDR3 is built from 15 residues. Written as DNA, the CDR3 is TGCAGTGCTAGGGGACGACTAGCGGGGGCAGATACGCAGTATTTT. Residues: CSARGRLAGADTQYF.

This clonotype was seen only a few times. This chain joins TRBV6-1 and TRBJ2-1, with D uncertain. CDR3 size: 13 residues. V lost 5 bases and J lost 9, with 14 bases in between. CDR1 is MNHNS and CDR2 is SASEGT in the germline V gene. The CDR3 DNA follows: TGTGCCAGCAGTCGACGGACCTCCCCTGAGCAGTTCTTC. Translated: CASSRRTSPEQFF.

This clonotype was counted between two and nine times. The chain links TRBV5-1 to TRBJ2-3; 8 bases are a match to TRBD2. The CDR3 has 15 residues. Germline V gene lookup returns CDR1 SGHRS and CDR2 YFSETQ. J lost 6 bases, V lost 6 bases, and 12 bases had no gene match. The CDR3 sequence: CASIPPGGGLDTQYF. The DNA of the CDR3 is TGCGCCAGCATCCCGCCCGGGGGGGGCCTGGATACGCAGTATTTT.

With respect to this clonotype: At one end, the junction sequence differs from germline, possibly due to a read error. CDR3 sequence: CASSQDGQGRRIF. The CDR3 region has the DNA TGCGCCAGCAGCCAAGACGGGCAGGGTAGGCGAATCTTT. This chain joins TRBV4-1 and TRBJ1-1, with D maybe TRBD1 (5 bases). In germline, CDR1 is MGHRA, CDR2 YSYEKL. The CDR3 consists of 13 residues.

This clonotype has a handful of counts. The rearrangement uses TRBV18 and TRBJ1-6; D gene ambiguous. V was trimmed by 3 bases and J by 8 bases, leaving 11 bases between them. The germline V gene has CDR1 KGHSH and CDR2 LQKENI. The CDR3 sequence is 14 residues long. The CDR3 bases are TGTGCCAGCTCACCCTCCGGGTTAGATTCACCCCTCCACTTT. Translated: CASSPSGLDSPLHF. The whole variable domain, remainder taken from reference TRBV18 and TRBJ1-6, is NAGVMQNPRHLVRRRGQEARLRCSPMKGHSHVYWYRQLPEEGLKFMVYLQKENIIDESGMPKERFSAEFPKEGPSILRIQQVVRGDSAAYFCASSPSGLDSPLHFGNGTRLTVT.

The rearrangement joins TRBV6-1 to TRBJ1-1, with 7 bases lining up with TRBD1. Germline loops: CDR1 MNHNS, CDR2 SASEGT. V lost 7 bases and J lost 3; bases outside the gene matches: 5. The CDR3 loop spans 13 amino acids. CDR3 DNA sequence: TGTGCCAGCACCGTCACAGGGGACACTGAAGCTTTCTTT. Amino acid sequence: CASTVTGDTEAFF.

This clonotype was observed at least ten times. The J gene is TRBJ1-1, the V gene TRBV18, with D possibly being TRBD1 (6 bases). The V and J ends lost 6 bases and 2 bases respectively, with 19 bases between them. The length of the CDR3 is 16 residues. The germline V gene has CDR1 KGHSH and CDR2 LQKENI. CDR3 nucleotide sequence: TGTGCCAGCTCCCCGAACCGGGGGCTTACAAACACTGAAGCTTTCTTT. Amino acids: CASSPNRGLTNTEAFF.